These T cell receptor beta chains were read from a single sample in a study of blood T cell repertoires in COVID-19. Method: immunoSEQ multiplex PCR; TCRdb's copy keeps in-frame clones and lacks some. The repertoire includes approximately 110,000 clones, over 75% of them detected once, and around 4.5% sits in the top ten. The sample consisted of peripheral blood. Source of these receptors: a man aged 50 or older with acute or convalescent COVID-19. CDR3s include the opening cysteine and the closing phenylalanine or tryptophan. The D gene is left open where the match is weak. Some rows have no size entry. The others give once, few or many, or a class for an expanded clone.

CDR3 | DNA | size | V | D | J | length
CASSQDTQNTEAFF | TGCGCCAGCAGTCAGGACACCCAGAACACTGAAGCTTTCTTT | - | TRBV5-1 | - | TRBJ1-1 | 14
CATSEAGTGGNEQYF | TGTGCCACCAGTGAGGCCGGGACAGGGGGGAACGAGCAGTACTTC | - | TRBV24-1 | TRBD1 | TRBJ2-7 | 15
CASSQQGITDTQYF | TGTGCTAGTTCACAACAGGGCATCACAGATACGCAGTATTTT | - | TRBV12-5 | - | TRBJ2-3 | 14
CASSEAPGLYSNQPQHF | TGTGCCAGCAGTGAAGCACCGGGACTATATAGCAATCAGCCCCAGCATTTT | once | TRBV6-1 | - | TRBJ1-5 | 17
CASSQGTGGAGYTF | TGTGCCAGCAGCCAGGGAACAGGGGGCGCGGGCTACACCTTC | - | TRBV3-1/TRBV3-2 | TRBD1 | TRBJ1-2 | 14
CASSTGWGPYYEQYF | TGCGCCAGCAGCACGGGGTGGGGGCCCTACTACGAGCAGTACTTC | - | TRBV5-1 | - | TRBJ2-7 | 15
CASSLAGLASTDTQYF | TGTGCCAGCAGCTTGGCTGGCCTAGCGAGCACAGATACGCAGTATTTT | - | TRBV13 | - | TRBJ2-3 | 16
CASSPRGRTGELFF | TGTGCCAGCAGCCCGCGGGGGCGGACCGGGGAGCTGTTTTTT | - | TRBV7-3 | - | TRBJ2-2 | 14
CASSPGTGARPYEQYF | TGTGCCAGCAGCCCAGGGACAGGAGCCCGACCTTACGAGCAGTACTTC | - | TRBV9 | TRBD1 | TRBJ2-7 | 16
CASSWGLAGGDEQFF | TGTGCCAGCAGCTGGGGACTAGCGGGAGGCGATGAGCAGTTCTTC | - | TRBV6-5 | TRBD2 | TRBJ2-1 | 15
CASSLDGGSYNEQFF | TGTGCCAGCAGCTTGGATGGCGGATCCTACAATGAGCAGTTCTTC | - | TRBV5-5 | - | TRBJ2-1 | 15
CASRPAANNEQYF | TGTGCCAGCAGACCCGCGGCAAACAACGAGCAGTACTTC | - | TRBV2 | - | TRBJ2-7 | 13
CASNKFGDQPQHF | TGTGCCAGCAATAAGTTCGGTGATCAGCCCCAGCATTTT | - | TRBV6-4 | - | TRBJ1-5 | 13
CASSVTAGTGFRETQYF | TGTGCCAGCAGCGTAACAGCTGGGACAGGGTTCCGAGAGACCCAGTACTTC | - | TRBV9 | TRBD1 | TRBJ2-5 | 17
CASSYQAWSSYNEQFF | TGTGCCAGCAGCTACCAAGCTTGGAGCTCCTACAATGAGCAGTTCTTC | - | TRBV7-6 | - | TRBJ2-1 | 16
CASRLAGGSQNIQYF | TGTGCCAGCCGACTAGCGGGGGGGAGCCAAAACATTCAGTACTTC | - | TRBV27 | TRBD2 | TRBJ2-4 | 15
CATSDSTDSYEQYF | TGTGCCACCAGTGACTCGACAGACTCCTACGAGCAGTACTTC | - | TRBV24-1 | - | TRBJ2-7 | 14
CASSPTGVSNQPQHF | TGTGCCAGTAGCCCGACAGGGGTTAGCAATCAGCCCCAGCATTTT | - | TRBV19 | TRBD1 | TRBJ1-5 | 15
CASSLDPGQGGNTIYF | TGTGCCAGCAGCTTAGACCCCGGACAGGGTGGAAACACCATATATTTT | - | TRBV13 | TRBD1 | TRBJ1-3 | 16
CASSESVSGYYNEQFF | TGCGCCAGCAGTGAGAGTGTTAGCGGGTACTACAATGAGCAGTTCTTC | - | TRBV10-1 | TRBD2 | TRBJ2-1 | 16